The present TCR beta chain was sequenced within a study of blood T cell repertoires in COVID-19 (dated by TCRdb to 2020 to 2022). Regarding the study in general: Collaborator samples came from the United States, Italy and Spain and covered acute and convalescent phases of COVID-19. The material from the prospective study consisted of cDNA or gDNA derived from T cells, B-cell-depleted T cells, or PBMCs. Deeply sampled blood TCRbeta repertoires from subjects exposed to, actively infected with, or recovered from COVID-19 were included in the dataset. The repertoires were made available in a free public database intended to serve as a resource for research on the immune response to SARS-CoV-2. The samples were drawn from two sources: the first 160 participants of the ongoing ImmuneRACE study, and 1,000 to 1,500 subjects contributed by 6 global collaborators. The sample metadata nearly always contained a de-identified subject ID, COVID-19 status, age in years and sex. HLA class I and class II types, where available, came from metadata supplied by the sample provider rather than from assay-based typing.

The germline V gene yields SGHTA for CDR1 and FQGNSA for CDR2. CDR3 length: 15 amino acids, cysteine to phenylalanine. Only the CDR3 DNA stays, 45 bases, in frame from base 1. Trimming removed 2 bases from V and 7 bases from J, leaving 14 bases between the germline ends. The immunoSEQ Assay, a bias-controlled multiplex PCR, was used to amplify TCRbeta CDR3 regions from genomic DNA. Turning to the authors' computational methods: The number of nucleated cells in each sample was estimated from the amplification of reference gene primers within the assay. To quantify the absolute abundance of each unique TCRbeta CDR3 rearrangement, sequence reads were collapsed and filtered. For each sample, productive Simpson clonality was calculated as the square root of Simpson's diversity index across productive rearrangements. Sourced from immuneACCESS, this table was stored by TCRdb with only in-frame sequences that have V and J called. A share of the clones is absent; for the studies checked, an unresolved V gene accounts for under half, and the remainder has no known explanation. V and J calls and clone size follow that table, whereas D and trimming were derived from the DNA. The sample table shows about 88,000 clones, and about nine tenths are seen once. Over 12% of the sample lies in the top ten.

Collaborating institutions collected whole blood in K2EDTA tubes following their own protocols. For TCRbeta analysis, collaborators shipped samples in one of three forms: frozen whole blood, isolated PBMCs, or DNA extracted from either of those sample types. Worth noting for this clone: Its binding antigen is unknown. Base qualities are not at hand, and no much larger clone is one base apart.

On the study overall, not on this receptor specifically: How much clinical and demographic metadata was included differed by source and by participant, and the metadata was provided uncurated.

The sequence was collected from a male donor with acute or convalescent COVID-19. The V and J genes are TRBV7-2 and TRBJ1-4; the D gene remains uncertain. The sample comprised peripheral blood. CDR3 sequence: CASSLLGQAGEKLFF. The DNA reads as follows: TGTGCCAGCAGCTTATTAGGCCAGGCCGGTGAAAAACTGTTTTTT. Supplemented by the reference TRBV7-2 and TRBJ1-4 proteins around the CDR3, the complete variable domain is GAGVSQSPSNKVTEKGKDVELRCDPISGHTALYWYRQSLGQGLEFLIYFQGNSAPDKSGLPSDRFSAERTGGSVSTLTIQRTQQEDSAVYLCASSLLGQAGEKLFFGSGTQLSVL.